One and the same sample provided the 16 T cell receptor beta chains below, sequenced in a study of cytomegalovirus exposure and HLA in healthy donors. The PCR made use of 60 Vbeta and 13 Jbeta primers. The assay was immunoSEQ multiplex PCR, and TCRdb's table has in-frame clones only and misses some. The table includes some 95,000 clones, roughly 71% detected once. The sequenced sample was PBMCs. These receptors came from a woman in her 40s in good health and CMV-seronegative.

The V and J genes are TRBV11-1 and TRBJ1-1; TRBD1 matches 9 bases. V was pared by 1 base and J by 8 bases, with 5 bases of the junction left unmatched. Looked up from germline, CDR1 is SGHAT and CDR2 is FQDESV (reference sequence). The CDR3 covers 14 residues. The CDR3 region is CASSLGDRAIEAFF. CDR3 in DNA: TGTGCCAGCAGCTTAGGGGACAGGGCTATCGAAGCTTTCTTT.

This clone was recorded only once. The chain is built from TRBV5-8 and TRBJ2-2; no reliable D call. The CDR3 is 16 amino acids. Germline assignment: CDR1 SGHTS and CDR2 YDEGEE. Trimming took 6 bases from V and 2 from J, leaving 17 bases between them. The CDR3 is CASTSPPPLNTGELFF. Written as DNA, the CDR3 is TGTGCCAGCACCTCCCCCCCACCGCTAAACACCGGGGAGCTGTTTTTT.

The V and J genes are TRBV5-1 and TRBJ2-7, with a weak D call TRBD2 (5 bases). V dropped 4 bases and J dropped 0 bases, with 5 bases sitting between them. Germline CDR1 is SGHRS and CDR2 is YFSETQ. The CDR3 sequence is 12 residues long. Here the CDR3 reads CASSGSSYEQYF. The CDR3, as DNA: TGCGCCAGCAGCGGGAGCTCCTACGAGCAGTACTTC.

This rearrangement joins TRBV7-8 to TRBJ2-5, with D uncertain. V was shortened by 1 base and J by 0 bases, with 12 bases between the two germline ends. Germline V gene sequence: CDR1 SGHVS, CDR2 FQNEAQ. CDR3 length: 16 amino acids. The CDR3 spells CASSLVVFSDQETQYF. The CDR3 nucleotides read TGTGCCAGCAGCTTAGTCGTATTTTCGGACCAAGAGACCCAGTACTTC.

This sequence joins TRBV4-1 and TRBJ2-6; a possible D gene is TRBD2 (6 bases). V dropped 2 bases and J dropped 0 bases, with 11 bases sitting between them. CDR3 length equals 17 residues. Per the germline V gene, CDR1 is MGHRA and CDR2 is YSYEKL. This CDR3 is CASSQSPGVSGANVLTF. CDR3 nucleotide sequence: TGCGCCAGCAGCCAATCCCCGGGGGTCTCTGGGGCCAACGTCCTGACTTTC.

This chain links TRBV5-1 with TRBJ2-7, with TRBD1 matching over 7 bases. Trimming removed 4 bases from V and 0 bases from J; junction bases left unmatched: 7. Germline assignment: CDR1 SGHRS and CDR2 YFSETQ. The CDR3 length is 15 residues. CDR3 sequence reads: CASSNRDSASYEQYF. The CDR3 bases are TGCGCCAGCAGCAACCGGGACAGTGCCTCCTACGAGCAGTACTTC.

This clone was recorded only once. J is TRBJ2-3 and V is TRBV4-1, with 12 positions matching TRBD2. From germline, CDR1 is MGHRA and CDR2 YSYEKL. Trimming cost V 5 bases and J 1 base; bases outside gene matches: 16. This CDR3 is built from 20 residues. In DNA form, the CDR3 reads TGCGCCAGCAGCATTCGCTCGACTAGCGGGGGTCAGAGCGGCACAGATACGCAGTATTTT. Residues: CASSIRSTSGGQSGTDTQYF.

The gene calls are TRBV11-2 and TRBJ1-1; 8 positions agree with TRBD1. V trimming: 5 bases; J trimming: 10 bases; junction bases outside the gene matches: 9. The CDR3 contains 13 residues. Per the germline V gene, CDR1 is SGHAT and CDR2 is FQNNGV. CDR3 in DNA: TGTGCCAGCAGCCAAGGAGTAGGACAGGGAGCTTTCTTT. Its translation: CASSQGVGQGAFF. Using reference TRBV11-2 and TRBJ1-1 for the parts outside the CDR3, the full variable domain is EAGVAQSPRYKIIEKRQSVAFWCNPISGHATLYWYQQILGQGPKLLIQFQNNGVVDDSQLPKDRFSAERLKGVDSTLKIQPAKLEDSAVYLCASSQGVGQGAFFGQGTRLTVV.

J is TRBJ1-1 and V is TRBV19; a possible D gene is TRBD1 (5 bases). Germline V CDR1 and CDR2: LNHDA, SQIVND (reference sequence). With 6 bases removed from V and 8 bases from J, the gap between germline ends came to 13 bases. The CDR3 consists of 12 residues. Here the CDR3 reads CASSLDYREAFF. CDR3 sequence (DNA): TGTGCCAGTAGCCTCGATTACAGGGAAGCTTTCTTT.

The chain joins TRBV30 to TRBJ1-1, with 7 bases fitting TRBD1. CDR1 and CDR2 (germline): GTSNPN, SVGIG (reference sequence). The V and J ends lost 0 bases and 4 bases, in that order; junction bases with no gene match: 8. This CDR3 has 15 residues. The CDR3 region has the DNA TGTGCCTGGAGTGTGGGGACAGTCCCGAGCACTGAAGCTTTCTTT. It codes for CAWSVGTVPSTEAFF.

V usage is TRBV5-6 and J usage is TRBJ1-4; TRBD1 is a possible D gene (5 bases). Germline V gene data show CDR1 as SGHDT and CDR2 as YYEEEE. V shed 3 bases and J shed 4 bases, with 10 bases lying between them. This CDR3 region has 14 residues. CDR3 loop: CASSSGFVNEKLFF. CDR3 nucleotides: TGTGCCAGCAGCTCAGGGTTCGTTAATGAAAAACTGTTTTTT.

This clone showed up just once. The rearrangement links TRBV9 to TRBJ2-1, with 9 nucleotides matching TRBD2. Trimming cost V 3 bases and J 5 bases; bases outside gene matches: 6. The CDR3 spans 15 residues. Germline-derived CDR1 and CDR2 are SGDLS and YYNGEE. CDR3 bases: TGTGCCAGCAGCGGGGGGACTAGCATCGACAATGAGCAGTTCTTC. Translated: CASSGGTSIDNEQFF.

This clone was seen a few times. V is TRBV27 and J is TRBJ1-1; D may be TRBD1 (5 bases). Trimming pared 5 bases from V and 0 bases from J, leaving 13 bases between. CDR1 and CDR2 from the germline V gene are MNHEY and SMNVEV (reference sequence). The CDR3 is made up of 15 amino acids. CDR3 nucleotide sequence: TGTGCCAGCAGTGGCCAGGGTGGGGTGAACACTGAAGCTTTCTTT. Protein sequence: CASSGQGGVNTEAFF.

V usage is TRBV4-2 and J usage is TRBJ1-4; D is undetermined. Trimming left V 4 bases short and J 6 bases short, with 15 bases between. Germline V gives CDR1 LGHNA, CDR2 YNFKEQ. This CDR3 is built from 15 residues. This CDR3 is CASSLATVGDEKLFF. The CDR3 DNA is TGTGCCAGCAGCCTCGCCACGGTCGGGGATGAAAAACTGTTTTTT.

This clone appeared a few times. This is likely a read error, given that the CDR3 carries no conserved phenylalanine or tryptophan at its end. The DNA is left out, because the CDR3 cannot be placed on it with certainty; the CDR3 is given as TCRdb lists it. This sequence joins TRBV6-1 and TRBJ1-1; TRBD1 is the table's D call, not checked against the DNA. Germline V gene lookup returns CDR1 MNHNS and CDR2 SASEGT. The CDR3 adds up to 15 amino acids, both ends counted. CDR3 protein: CASRDRGPRNTEAFV.

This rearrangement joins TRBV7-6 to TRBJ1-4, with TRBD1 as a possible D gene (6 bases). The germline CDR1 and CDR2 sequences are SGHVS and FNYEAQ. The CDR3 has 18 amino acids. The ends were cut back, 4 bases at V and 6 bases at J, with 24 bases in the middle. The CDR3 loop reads CASSSTNRAWSPYEKLFF. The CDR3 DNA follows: TGTGCCAGCAGCTCCACAAACAGGGCCTGGTCCCCTTATGAAAAACTGTTTTTT.